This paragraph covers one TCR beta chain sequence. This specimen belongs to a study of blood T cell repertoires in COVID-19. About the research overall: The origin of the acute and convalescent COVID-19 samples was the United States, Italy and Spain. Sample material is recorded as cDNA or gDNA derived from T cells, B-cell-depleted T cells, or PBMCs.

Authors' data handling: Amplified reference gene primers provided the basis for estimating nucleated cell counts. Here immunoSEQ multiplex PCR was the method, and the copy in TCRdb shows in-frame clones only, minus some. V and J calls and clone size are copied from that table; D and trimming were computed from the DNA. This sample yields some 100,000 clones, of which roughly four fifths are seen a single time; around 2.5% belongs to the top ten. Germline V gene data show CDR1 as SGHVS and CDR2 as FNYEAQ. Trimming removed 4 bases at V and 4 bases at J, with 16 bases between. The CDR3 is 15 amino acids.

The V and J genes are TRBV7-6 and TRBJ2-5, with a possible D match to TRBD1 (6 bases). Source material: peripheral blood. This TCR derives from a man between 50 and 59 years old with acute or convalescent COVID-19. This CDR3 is CASSWGTRGTETQYF. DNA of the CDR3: TGTGCCAGCAGCTGGGGGACAAGGGGAACAGAGACCCAGTACTTC.